The 32 T cell receptor beta chains given below trace back to one sample, sequenced in a study of blood T cell repertoires in COVID-19. Assay: immunoSEQ multiplex PCR; the TCRdb copy retains only in-frame clones and omits some. The data hold about 140,000 clones, with 88% observed a single time. The specimen was peripheral blood. The receptors stem from a human donor in a cohort sampled during active COVID-19.

The J gene is TRBJ2-1, the V gene TRBV12-5; D is ambiguous. Germline V gene data show CDR1 as LGHNT and CDR2 as FRNRAP. V gave up 7 bases and J gave up 8 bases, with 6 bases separating them. CDR3 length: 10 amino acids. The CDR3 loop reads CASARDEQFF. The CDR3 nucleotides read TGTGCTAGTGCACGCGATGAGCAGTTCTTC.

The CDR3 loop reads CASSALAVGETQYF. CDR3 nucleotide sequence: TGTGCCAGCAGCGCACTAGCGGTAGGGGAGACCCAGTACTTC. This chain joins TRBV14 and TRBJ2-5; 8 bases agree with TRBD2. Germline V CDR1 and CDR2: SGHDN, FVKESK. This CDR3 comprises 14 residues. V shed 5 bases, J shed 5 bases, and the junction held 7 bases outside the gene matches.

This chain uses TRBV21-1 with TRBJ1-5; the D segment call TRBD1 is taken from the table without a DNA check. TRBV21-1 is a known pseudogene. CDR3 length: 20 residues. CDR3 amino acids: CASSKEVRATGPYSNQPQHF. The CDR3 bases are TGTGCCAGCAGCAAAGAGGTGCGGGCTACAGGGCCATATAGCAATCAGCCCCAGCATTTT.

J is TRBJ1-6 and V is TRBV5-1; TRBD1 matches at 8 bases. Germline V gene sequence: CDR1 SGHRS, CDR2 YFSETQ. The CDR3 consists of 13 residues. V shed 6 bases and J 9 bases; nucleotides not matched to a gene: 5. CDR3 bases: TGCGCCAGCAATCAGGGGGCAGGTTCACCCCTCCACTTT. This gives the protein CASNQGAGSPLHF. Looking up the rest from reference TRBV5-1 and TRBJ1-6 gives the full variable domain: KAGVTQTPRYLIKTRGQQVTLSCSPISGHRSVSWYQQTPGQGLQFLFEYFSETQRNKGNFPGRFSGRQFSNSRSEMNVSTLELGDSALYLCASNQGAGSPLHFGNGTRLTVT.

The V gene is TRBV6-5, the J gene TRBJ2-5, with 7 bases that match TRBD1. The trim removed 0 bases at V and 5 bases at J, leaving 6 bases unmatched. The CDR3 loop spans 15 amino acids. Germline values: CDR1 MNHEY, CDR2 SVGAGI. CDR3 sequence: CASSYSWTGDETQYF. CDR3 bases: TGTGCCAGCAGTTACTCCTGGACAGGCGACGAGACCCAGTACTTC.

The chain has TRBV6-5 and TRBJ1-1; D is undetermined. The CDR3 runs 13 residues. The germline gives CDR1 MNHEY, CDR2 SVGAGI. The germline V and J ends were trimmed by 6 bases and 1 base, with 9 bases remaining between them. The CDR3 sequence is CASSPLENTEAFF. CDR3 DNA: TGTGCCAGCAGCCCCCTAGAGAACACTGAAGCTTTCTTT.

This chain links TRBV2 with TRBJ2-5; 9 nucleotides agree with TRBD1. V lost 5 bases, J lost 3 bases, and 4 bases stayed unmatched. The length of the CDR3 is 14 residues. Germline CDR1 reads SNHLY; CDR2 reads FYNNEI. CDR3 coding DNA: TGTGCCAGCAGTAAAGGGACAGGGAAAGAGACCCAGTACTTC. It is translated as CASSKGTGKETQYF.

The V and J genes are TRBV7-9 and TRBJ2-5, with 9 bases matching TRBD1. The germline gives CDR1 SEHNR, CDR2 FQNEAQ (reference sequence). The V segment lost 5 bases and the J segment 5 bases; nucleotides outside the gene matches: 6. The CDR3 is 14 amino acids. CDR3 residues: CASSADRGRETQYF. The CDR3 DNA reads as TGTGCCAGCAGCGCCGACAGGGGGAGGGAGACCCAGTACTTC.

A few counts support this clone. The CDR3 region is CASSPRGGNTEAFF. The CDR3 nucleotides are TGTGCCAGCTCACCACGAGGGGGTAACACTGAAGCTTTCTTT. V and J are TRBV18 and TRBJ1-1; a possible D gene is TRBD1 (6 bases). The CDR3 has 14 amino acids. Germline V gene sequence: CDR1 KGHSH, CDR2 LQKENI. Between the trimmed V and J ends, which lost 1 base and 2 bases, there was a span of 8 bases. The full variable domain, rest sourced from reference TRBV18 and TRBJ1-1, is NAGVMQNPRHLVRRRGQEARLRCSPMKGHSHVYWYRQLPEEGLKFMVYLQKENIIDESGMPKERFSAEFPKEGPSILRIQQVVRGDSAAYFCASSPRGGNTEAFFGQGTRLTVV.

The chain employs TRBV9 and TRBJ1-1; 7 nucleotides line up with TRBD1. Losses at the gene ends were 3 bases for V and 0 bases for J; bases not matched to a gene: 11. Germline CDR1 reads SGDLS; CDR2 reads YYNGEE. The CDR3 is made up of 17 amino acids. The CDR3 protein is CASSALGQSIMNTEAFF. DNA for the CDR3: TGTGCCAGCAGCGCCCTGGGACAGTCTATTATGAACACTGAAGCTTTCTTT.

This chain connects TRBV5-8 to TRBJ2-6, with 7 nucleotides matching TRBD1. Looked up from germline, CDR1 is SGHTS and CDR2 is YDEGEE. V gave up 4 bases and J gave up 0 bases; unmatched junction bases: 10. The CDR3 length is 18 residues. As DNA, the CDR3 is TGTGCCAGCAGCAAGGGACAGAGCGCTTACTCTGGGGCCAACGTCCTGACTTTC. This translates into CASSKGQSAYSGANVLTF.

The table lists this clone with a count of one. This chain connects TRBV12-3 or TRBV12-4 to TRBJ2-5; no firm D call. This CDR3 spans 11 amino acids. V dropped 4 bases and J dropped 5 bases, with 5 bases sitting between them. The DNA of the CDR3 is TGTGCCAGCAGTTCGAGGGAGACCCAGTACTTC. Encoded protein: CASSSRETQYF.

J is TRBJ2-3 and V is TRBV7-9; possible D gene TRBD2, 6 bases. Germline V gene sequence: CDR1 SEHNR, CDR2 FQNEAQ (reference sequence). The CDR3 contains 15 residues. Trimming took off 7 bases at V and 0 bases at J, with 14 bases between the two ends. The CDR3, as DNA: TGTGCCAGCACCCCGACCGGGAGAAGCACAGATACGCAGTATTTT. Protein sequence: CASTPTGRSTDTQYF.

This sequence joins TRBV6-2 or TRBV6-3 and TRBJ2-1; 7 bases are shared with TRBD2. The CDR3 length is 19 residues. Germline CDR1 and CDR2: MNHEY and SVGEGT. Germline trimming cut 6 bases from V and 0 bases from J; bases unmatched to any gene: 17. The CDR3 spells CASSIPGEGLFYSYNEQFF. The CDR3 DNA reads TGTGCCAGCAGCATCCCTGGGGAGGGCTTATTCTACTCCTACAATGAGCAGTTCTTC.

This chain joins TRBV4-3 and TRBJ2-3; no reliable D call. Germline V lookup: CDR1 LGHNA, CDR2 YSLEER. CDR3 length: 14 residues. Trimming left V 0 bases short and J 2 bases short, with 6 bases between. The CDR3, as DNA: TGCGCCAGCAGCCAAGAACACGCCACAGATACGCAGTATTTT. Protein product: CASSQEHATDTQYF.

The chain employs TRBV6-6 and TRBJ1-1; D is undetermined. V lost 7 bases and J 1 base, leaving 4 bases between the germline ends. The CDR3 sequence is 11 residues long. Per germline, CDR1 MNHNY and CDR2 SVGAGI (reference sequence). The DNA for the CDR3 is TGTGCCAGCACCCGGAACACTGAAGCTTTCTTT. Residues: CASTRNTEAFF.

V usage is TRBV7-8 and J usage is TRBJ2-5; TRBD1 matches at 7 bases. The CDR3 contains 15 residues. Germline-derived CDR1 and CDR2 are SGHVS and FQNEAQ. J lost 1 base, V lost 3 bases, and 5 bases had no gene match. Here the CDR3 reads CASSFPRGFQETQYF. The CDR3 DNA is TGTGCCAGCAGCTTTCCCAGGGGGTTCCAAGAGACCCAGTACTTC. The complete variable domain, with remaining parts taken from reference TRBV7-8 and TRBJ2-5, reads GAGVSQSPRYKVAKRGQDVALRCDPISGHVSLFWYQQALGQGPEFLTYFQNEAQLDKSGLPSDRFFAERPEGSVSTLKIQRTQQEDSAVYLCASSFPRGFQETQYFGPGTRLLVL.

This chain joins TRBV6-2 or TRBV6-3 and TRBJ2-4, with D perhaps TRBD1 (6 bases). Germline V gene lookup returns CDR1 MNHEY and CDR2 SVGEGT. Trimming took 0 bases from V and 0 from J, leaving 12 bases between them. This CDR3 spans 17 amino acids. The CDR3 reads CASSYSLGAQAKNIQYF. The CDR3 DNA reads as TGTGCCAGCAGTTACTCGTTGGGGGCCCAAGCCAAAAACATTCAGTACTTC.

The rearrangement uses TRBV19 and TRBJ2-5, with D hard to call. V was pared by 5 bases and J by 7 bases, with 20 bases between. The germline gives CDR1 LNHDA, CDR2 SQIVND (reference sequence). This CDR3 region has 15 residues. The CDR3 DNA reads TGTGCCAGTAGTCCGCAGGATACCCTTTTAGGGACCCAGTACTTC. Residues: CASSPQDTLLGTQYF.

V gene TRBV10-3 combines with J gene TRBJ2-7; 10 positions match TRBD1. There are 14 residues in the CDR3. V was pared by 4 bases and J by 2 bases, with 2 bases of the junction left unmatched. Germline V CDR1 and CDR2: ENHRY, SYGVKD. The CDR3 protein is CAISGDRGTYEQYF. CDR3 nucleotides: TGTGCCATCAGTGGGGACAGGGGAACCTACGAGCAGTACTTC.

The chain has TRBV7-2 and TRBJ2-7; 7 bases line up with TRBD1. Looked up from germline, CDR1 is SGHTA and CDR2 is FQGNSA. V was clipped by 5 bases and J by 2 bases; unmatched bases: 6. This CDR3 is built from 14 residues. The DNA of the CDR3 is TGTGCCAGCAGCCCTCCGGGACAGCCCTACGAGCAGTACTTC. As protein: CASSPPGQPYEQYF.

The chain links TRBV3-1 (or the pseudogene TRBV3-2) to TRBJ1-6; 7 nucleotides align to TRBD1. This CDR3 is built from 14 residues. Germline CDR1 is LGHDT and CDR2 is YNNKEL (reference sequence). Unmatched junction bases numbered 6, after V lost 4 bases and J lost 9 bases. CDR3 amino acids: CASSRTGLTSPLHF. The DNA for the CDR3 is TGTGCCAGCAGCCGGACAGGACTAACTTCACCCCTCCACTTT.

The V gene is TRBV12-3 or TRBV12-4, the J gene TRBJ1-4, with TRBD1 matching 7 bases. CDR3 size: 13 residues. J was trimmed by 6 bases and V by 6 bases; bases with no gene match: 4. The CDR3 region is CASRSGTDEKLFF. The DNA of the CDR3 is TGTGCCAGCAGGTCCGGGACAGATGAAAAACTGTTTTTT.

This chain uses TRBV19 with TRBJ2-4, with a weak D call TRBD2 (6 bases). Per the germline V gene, CDR1 is LNHDA and CDR2 is SQIVND (reference sequence). The CDR3 loop spans 16 amino acids. The V end was cut by 10 bases, the J end by 4 bases, with 23 bases between. The CDR3 region is CATCAGGYGLKNIQYF. The DNA for the CDR3 is TGTGCCACCTGTGCTGGGGGGTATGGCCTTAAAAACATTCAGTACTTC.

CDR3 DNA sequence: TGCGCCAGCAGCTTGGTGACAGGGGGCGCGAGTGAAAAACTGTTTTTT. Its translation is CASSLVTGGASEKLFF. The rearrangement joins TRBV5-1 to TRBJ1-4; TRBD1 matches at 10 bases. The CDR3 runs 16 residues. Germline V CDR1 and CDR2: SGHRS, YFSETQ. V gave up 0 bases and J gave up 7 bases; unmatched junction bases: 6. Full variable domain (missing parts from reference TRBV5-1 and TRBJ1-4): KAGVTQTPRYLIKTRGQQVTLSCSPISGHRSVSWYQQTPGQGLQFLFEYFSETQRNKGNFPGRFSGRQFSNSRSEMNVSTLELGDSALYLCASSLVTGGASEKLFFGSGTQLSVL.

This chain joins TRBV7-6 and TRBJ1-4; D is uncertain. This CDR3 region has 12 residues. Germline values: CDR1 SGHVS, CDR2 FNYEAQ. The germline V and J ends were trimmed by 5 bases and 12 bases, with 13 bases remaining between them. The CDR3 is CASSQRAGQLFF. DNA for the CDR3: TGTGCCAGCAGCCAGAGGGCAGGACAACTGTTTTTT.

This chain links TRBV2 with TRBJ1-6, with D perhaps TRBD1 (6 bases). The CDR3 totals 14 residues. Germline V gene sequence: CDR1 SNHLY, CDR2 FYNNEI. Trimming stripped 2 bases from V and 6 bases from J, with 8 bases between. The CDR3: CASSESQGNSPLHF. Here the CDR3 DNA reads TGTGCCAGCAGTGAATCACAGGGTAATTCACCCCTCCACTTT. The full variable domain, its missing parts supplied by reference TRBV2 and TRBJ1-6, is EPEVTQTPSHQVTQMGQEVILRCVPISNHLYFYWYRQILGQKVEFLVSFYNNEISEKSEIFDDQFSVERPDGSNFTLKIRSTKLEDSAMYFCASSESQGNSPLHFGNGTRLTVT.

This chain uses TRBV5-6 with TRBJ1-6, with D unresolved. The V and J ends lost 1 base and 0 bases respectively, with 11 bases between them. Germline CDR1 reads SGHDT; CDR2 reads YYEEEE. The CDR3 spans 17 residues. Here the CDR3 reads CASSLLEGFSYNSPLHF. The CDR3 DNA sequence: TGTGCCAGCAGCTTGCTCGAGGGTTTCTCCTATAATTCACCCCTCCACTTT.

Many counts were recorded for this clone. V usage is TRBV3-1 (or the pseudogene TRBV3-2) and J usage is TRBJ2-2, with 7 bases lining up with TRBD1. The CDR3 is 14 residues long. Looked up from germline, CDR1 is LGHDT and CDR2 is YNNKEL (reference sequence). V was clipped by 4 bases and J by 4 bases; unmatched bases: 3. The CDR3 sequence: CASSLGQTTGELFF. DNA of the CDR3: TGTGCCAGCAGCCTGGGACAGACCACCGGGGAGCTGTTTTTT.

The rearrangement links TRBV3-1 (or the pseudogene TRBV3-2) to TRBJ2-7; 10 nucleotides align to TRBD1. The germline gives CDR1 LGHDT, CDR2 YNNKEL (reference sequence). This CDR3 has 12 amino acids. V shed 7 bases, J shed 6 bases, and the junction held 3 bases outside the gene matches. The CDR3 loop is CASTRTGGEQYF. The CDR3 DNA is TGTGCCAGCACCAGGACAGGGGGCGAGCAGTACTTC.

This sequence joins TRBV7-2 and TRBJ1-1; TRBD1 agrees at 7 bases. The CDR3 totals 14 residues. CDR1 and CDR2 from the germline V gene are SGHTA and FQGNSA. Unmatched junction bases numbered 8, after V lost 5 bases and J lost 5 bases. The CDR3: CASSITTGRTEAFF. In DNA, the CDR3 is TGTGCCAGCAGCATAACGACAGGGCGAACTGAAGCTTTCTTT.

The V call is TRBV5-5, the J call TRBJ1-6, with no clear D. V lost 4 bases and J lost 2, with 13 bases in between. CDR1 SGHKS and CDR2 YYEKEE come from the germline V gene (reference sequence). The CDR3 totals 16 residues. In DNA, the CDR3 is TGTGCCAGCAGCCAGGCCCCGACCCCCTATAATTCACCCCTCCACTTT. It encodes CASSQAPTPYNSPLHF.